The next 9 T cell receptor beta chains were all read from a single sample in a study of blood T cell repertoires in COVID-19. The assay was immunoSEQ multiplex PCR, and TCRdb's table has in-frame clones only and misses some. The sample consists of 200,000 to 250,000 clones, about 82% of them appearing once. Material for sequencing was PBMCs or T cells enriched from blood (not recorded which). Every receptor here comes from a woman between 45 and 65 years old who had recovered from COVID-19.

This chain links TRBV27 with TRBJ2-1; TRBD1 aligns across 10 bases. The CDR3 covers 15 residues. The germline V gene encodes CDR1 MNHEY and CDR2 SMNVEV (reference sequence). Trimming cost V 5 bases and J 7 bases; bases outside gene matches: 8. CDR3 DNA: TGTGCCAGCAGTCTCCGACAGGGGGCCACTAATGAGCAGTTCTTC. Residues: CASSLRQGATNEQFF.

This chain links TRBV6-2 or TRBV6-3 with TRBJ1-1, with 8 bases matching TRBD1. J was trimmed by 4 bases and V by 5 bases; bases with no gene match: 3. The CDR3 length is 13 residues. CDR1 and CDR2 (germline): MNHEY, SVGEGT. CDR3 sequence reads: CASSLTGGTEAFF. In DNA, the CDR3 is TGTGCCAGCAGTCTTACAGGGGGCACTGAAGCTTTCTTT.

This clone appeared a single time. This chain connects TRBV9 to TRBJ2-3; 7 nucleotides match TRBD1. The V and J ends lost 1 base and 0 bases, in that order; junction bases with no gene match: 11. Germline CDR1 is SGDLS and CDR2 is YYNGEE. CDR3 length: 18 residues. The CDR3: CASSVTPSGGASTDTQYF. DNA for the CDR3: TGTGCCAGCAGCGTAACCCCCTCAGGGGGTGCTAGCACAGATACGCAGTATTTT.

V is TRBV5-4 and J is TRBJ2-3; no reliable D call. Germline V gives CDR1 SGHNT, CDR2 YYREEE (reference sequence). Trimming left V 1 base short and J 0 bases short, with 12 bases between. This CDR3 spans 16 amino acids. The CDR3, as DNA: TGTGCCAGCAGCTTGCGCGGAAGCTTTAGCACAGATACGCAGTATTTT. This sequence encodes CASSLRGSFSTDTQYF.

The J gene is TRBJ2-2, the V gene TRBV9, with 7 bases matching TRBD2. CDR1 and CDR2 from the germline V gene are SGDLS and YYNGEE. The CDR3 covers 14 residues. After removal of 6 bases from V and 5 bases from J, the junction contained 7 bases not matched to a gene. CDR3 sequence (DNA): TGTGCCAGCAAGGCGGGAGTTGTTACCGGGGAGCTGTTTTTT. Protein: CASKAGVVTGELFF.

This clone was seen many times. The chain combines TRBV6-4 with TRBJ2-3; 13 positions agree with TRBD2. V was clipped by 3 bases and J by 2 bases; unmatched bases: 2. The CDR3 length is 16 residues. Germline V gene sequence: CDR1 MRHNA, CDR2 SNTAGT. The CDR3 region is CASSETSGGATDTQYF. CDR3 DNA: TGTGCCAGCAGTGAAACTAGCGGGGGGGCCACAGATACGCAGTATTTT.

The gene calls are TRBV2 and TRBJ2-1; D call uncertain. The CDR3 spans 11 residues. The germline V gene encodes CDR1 SNHLY and CDR2 FYNNEI. The V gene lost 2 bases and the J gene lost 7 bases, with 3 bases spanning the gap. The CDR3, as DNA: TGTGCCAGCAGTGAACGGAATGAGCAGTTCTTC. This encodes CASSERNEQFF.

The chain combines TRBV18 with TRBJ2-1; 10 bases fit TRBD1. Germline loops: CDR1 KGHSH, CDR2 LQKENI. This CDR3 contains 14 residues. V was pared by 7 bases and J by 7 bases, with 7 bases of the junction left unmatched. CDR3: CASFRDRGANEQFF. Written as DNA, the CDR3 is TGTGCCAGCTTTAGGGACAGGGGAGCGAATGAGCAGTTCTTC.

The rearrangement uses TRBV2 and TRBJ2-7, with a weak D call TRBD2 (5 bases). Trimming left V 5 bases short and J 7 bases short, with 15 bases between. Per the germline V gene, CDR1 is SNHLY and CDR2 is FYNNEI. This CDR3 region has 13 residues. The CDR3 sequence is CASSTISVGEQYF. As DNA, the CDR3 is TGTGCCAGCAGTACTATTAGCGTAGGGGAGCAGTACTTC.